The 22 T cell receptor beta chains below come from one sample, sequenced in a study of molecular identifiers for immune sequencing clone quantification. Using its own MiXCR run on the PCR reads, TCRdb lists one record per CDR3 protein. Of 400,000 to 600,000 distinct CDR3 sequences listed, about 20% are singletons. Sequencing input: naive CD8+ T cells from blood, with Jurkat cell RNA spiked in. Subset meaning: FACS-sorted CD8+CD4-CCR7+CD45RA+ naive T cells. The receptors shown here come from a human donor in good health. Some libraries in this study had Jurkat cell RNA spiked in.

In this sample, this clonotype turned up many times. The J gene is TRBJ1-4, the V gene TRBV5-1; D gene unclear. Germline values: CDR1 SGHRS, CDR2 YFSETQ. V lost 0 bases to trimming and J lost 8 bases, with 8 bases between them. This CDR3 spans 13 amino acids. CDR3 protein: CASSLDWEEKLFF. The DNA for the CDR3 is TGCGCCAGCAGCTTGGATTGGGAAGAAAAACTGTTTTTT.

The V call is TRBV3-1, the J call TRBJ1-4; D is unresolved. V dropped 4 bases and J dropped 1 base, with 10 bases sitting between them. Germline V gives CDR1 LGHDT, CDR2 YNNKEL (reference sequence). This CDR3 region has 15 residues. The CDR3 nucleotides read TGTGCCAGCAGCCTATCTTTTAGAACTAATGAAAAACTGTTTTTT. Translating gives CASSLSFRTNEKLFF.

Many counts were recorded for this clonotype. The J gene is TRBJ1-5, the V gene TRBV20-1; D possibly corresponds to TRBD1 (6 bases). Trimming shortened V by 3 bases and J by 3 bases, and 18 bases separated the two germline ends. Germline lookup yields CDR1 DFQATT and CDR2 SNEGSKA (reference sequence). The CDR3 loop spans 16 amino acids. The CDR3 protein is CSARVPGGMDNQPQHF. The DNA of the CDR3 is TGCAGTGCTAGGGTCCCGGGGGGCATGGACAATCAGCCCCAGCATTTT.

This clonotype was counted once. The chain uses TRBV27 and TRBJ2-7, with a possible D match to TRBD2 (6 bases). CDR1 is MNHEY and CDR2 is SMNVEV in the germline V gene (reference sequence). Trimming removed 3 bases from V and 9 bases from J, with 15 bases in between. The CDR3 covers 13 residues. The CDR3 nucleotides read TGTGCCAGCAGTTTTGGGGCCCTGGGGGGGCAGTACTTC. Its translation: CASSFGALGGQYF.

The V and J genes are TRBV19 and TRBJ2-2, with unresolved D. The CDR3 contains 15 residues. V was clipped by 3 bases and J by 4 bases, with 12 bases between them. CDR1 is LNHDA and CDR2 is SQIVND in the germline V gene (reference sequence). CDR3 nucleotides: TGTGCCAGTAGTATGAGTCACAGAACCACCGGGGAGCTGTTTTTT. This gives the protein CASSMSHRTTGELFF.

In its sample, this clonotype was seen many times. The V and J genes are TRBV27 and TRBJ2-7; D ambiguous. Per germline, CDR1 MNHEY and CDR2 SMNVEV (reference sequence). Trimming cost V 5 bases and J 0 bases, with 8 bases left between them. The CDR3 is made up of 13 amino acids. The CDR3 reads CASSTGPSYEQYF. The CDR3 nucleotides read TGTGCCAGCAGTACCGGGCCCTCCTACGAGCAGTACTTC.

In this sample, this clonotype turned up many times. This chain links TRBV19 with TRBJ1-6; D is ambiguous. The CDR3 runs 14 residues. Trimming removed 0 bases from V and 7 bases from J, with 7 bases in between. Germline V CDR1 and CDR2: LNHDA, SQIVND (reference sequence). Here the CDR3 DNA reads TGTGCCAGTAGTATAGACGGCGGAAATTCACCCCTCCACTTT. Protein: CASSIDGGNSPLHF.

Regarding this clonotype: A clone one base away is much larger, so this may be a read error. The chain employs TRBV7-8 and TRBJ1-5; D is unresolved. CDR1 and CDR2 from the germline V gene are SGHVS and FQNEAQ. The CDR3 has 14 residues. CDR3 loop: CVSSGRYSNQPQHF. The CDR3 coding sequence is TGTGTCAGCAGCGGACGGTATAGCAATCAGCCCCAGCATTTT.

As to this clonotype: This sequence may be a read error, since a much larger clone differs from it by one base. The chain is built from TRBV3-1 and TRBJ2-3, with 10 positions matching TRBD2. There are 18 residues in the CDR3. After removal of 4 bases from V and 0 bases from J, the junction contained 10 bases not matched to a gene. Germline CDR1 is LGHDT and CDR2 is YNNKEL (reference sequence). In DNA form, the CDR3 reads TGTGCCAGCAGCCCGGGACTAGCGAGAGCGACTAGCACAGATACGCAGTATTTT. This codes for CASSPGLARATSTDTQYF.

This clonotype was counted a few times. This chain connects TRBV28 to TRBJ2-2; 9 positions agree with TRBD1. V trimming: 5 bases; J trimming: 3 bases; junction bases outside the gene matches: 4. Germline V lookup: CDR1 MDHEN, CDR2 SYDVKM. This CDR3 spans 15 amino acids. The CDR3 spells CASSGDRADTGELFF. The CDR3 nucleotides read TGTGCCAGCAGTGGGGACAGGGCGGACACCGGGGAGCTGTTTTTT.

This clonotype showed up just once. This may be a read error: a much more frequent sequence differs by one nucleotide. V usage is TRBV5-1 and J usage is TRBJ2-5; TRBD1 might be the D (5 bases). The CDR3 length is 11 residues. V lost 5 bases and J 7 bases, leaving 9 bases between the germline ends. The germline gives CDR1 SGHRS, CDR2 YFSETQ. CDR3 bases: TGCGCCAGCAGGCGAAGGGGGACCCAGTACTTC. Protein sequence: CASRRRGTQYF. The full variable domain, with the rest looked up from reference TRBV5-1 and TRBJ2-5, is KAGVTQTPRYLIKTRGQQVTLSCSPISGHRSVSWYQQTPGQGLQFLFEYFSETQRNKGNFPGRFSGRQFSNSRSEMNVSTLELGDSALYLCASRRRGTQYFGPGTRLLVL.

This clonotype was observed once. Germline and junction disagree at one end, which may indicate a read error. This rearrangement joins TRBV27 to TRBJ2-5; no reliable D call. Germline CDR1 reads MNHEY; CDR2 reads SMNVEV (reference sequence). This CDR3 has 14 residues. CDR3 sequence: CASSLYGSQETQHF. The CDR3 nucleotides are TGTGCCAGCAGTTTATATGGCAGTCAAGAGACCCAGCACTTC.

Comment on this clonotype: One junction end disagrees with the germline gene, perhaps due to a read error. The gene calls are TRBV19 and TRBJ2-3; TRBD2 aligns across 12 bases. There are 20 residues in the CDR3. Germline CDR1 is LNHDA and CDR2 is SQIVND (reference sequence). The CDR3 DNA is TGTGCCAGTAGTATAGATACCCGAGAGACTAGCGGGGGCATCACAGATCCGCAGTATTTT. It specifies CASSIDTRETSGGITDPQYF.

This clonotype was recorded at least ten times. This rearrangement joins TRBV4-1 to TRBJ1-2; tentative D call: TRBD1 (6 bases). CDR3 length: 13 residues. V was clipped by 0 bases and J by 10 bases, with 12 bases between them. Germline V gene lookup returns CDR1 MGHRA and CDR2 YSYEKL. This CDR3 reads CASSQDRGSVYTF. Written as DNA, the CDR3 is TGCGCCAGCAGCCAAGACAGGGGAAGTGTCTACACCTTC.

This clonotype was seen repeatedly, ten times or more. The rearrangement links TRBV4-3 to TRBJ1-2, with D unresolved. Germline CDR1 and CDR2: LGHNA and YSLEER. This CDR3 is built from 15 residues. The V gene lost 0 bases and the J gene lost 6 bases, with 14 bases spanning the gap. CDR3 residues: CASSQDIQRRNGYTF. The CDR3, as DNA: TGCGCCAGCAGCCAAGATATCCAGAGAAGGAATGGCTACACCTTC.

This clonotype was detected ten times or more. This chain uses TRBV4-1 with TRBJ2-7; D may be TRBD1 or TRBD2 (6 bases each). Germline V gives CDR1 MGHRA, CDR2 YSYEKL. The CDR3 has 16 residues. V shed 1 base and J shed 2 bases, with 15 bases lying between them. CDR3 nucleotides: TGCGCCAGCAGCCAAGTAGCACAGGGAGGAACCTACGAGCAGTACTTC. It translates to CASSQVAQGGTYEQYF.

This clonotype was found many times. V and J are TRBV2 and TRBJ2-5; a weak D match, TRBD1 (6 bases). V lost 7 bases and J 4 bases, leaving 13 bases between the germline ends. CDR3 length: 13 residues. CDR1 is SNHLY and CDR2 is FYNNEI in the germline V gene. The CDR3 sequence is CASTRGARETQYF. CDR3 DNA sequence: TGTGCCAGCACCAGGGGCGCCCGAGAGACCCAGTACTTC.

Remarks on this clonotype: At one end, the junction sequence differs from germline, possibly due to a read error. The V call is TRBV11-2, the J call TRBJ2-1, with D unresolved. Germline V gives CDR1 SGHAT, CDR2 FQNNGV. The CDR3 length is 16 residues. The chain's CDR3 is CASSLGTQSSYNEQLF. The CDR3 DNA reads TGTGCCAGCAGCTTAGGGACCCAGAGCTCCTACAATGAGCAGCTCTTC.

The CDR3 DNA follows: TGTGCCAGCATAGACGCGACCTACGAGCAGTACTTC. It codes for CASIDATYEQYF. This chain links TRBV2 with TRBJ2-7; D is uncertain. Looked up from germline, CDR1 is SNHLY and CDR2 is FYNNEI. CDR3 length equals 12 residues. Trimming took off 7 bases at V and 2 bases at J, with 9 bases between the two ends.

This clonotype came up a few times. The rearrangement joins TRBV19 to TRBJ1-3; the D is unclear. The CDR3 consists of 15 residues. Germline CDR1 LNHDA, CDR2 SQIVND (reference sequence). Trimming stripped 3 bases from V and 0 bases from J, with 9 bases between. The CDR3 loop reads CASSMTFISGNTIYF. In DNA form, the CDR3 reads TGTGCCAGTAGTATGACTTTCATCTCTGGAAACACCATATATTTT.

The chain uses TRBV5-3 and TRBJ1-2; D uncertain. TRBV5-3 is an ORF, with its function uncertain. This CDR3 has 14 amino acids. The CDR3 is CGSSSDWRGYGYTF. Written as DNA, the CDR3 is TGTGGCAGCAGCTCGGACTGGAGAGGCTATGGCTACACCTTC.

A note on this clonotype: This may come from a read error, since a much larger clone is one base off. V is TRBV9 and J is TRBJ2-7; D not resolved. This CDR3 has 15 residues. Germline values: CDR1 SGDLS, CDR2 YYNGEE. The CDR3 coding sequence is TGTGCCAGCAGCCCCTCGTCCGGGCCCTCCTACGAGGAGTACTTC. Translation gives CASSPSSGPSYEEYF.